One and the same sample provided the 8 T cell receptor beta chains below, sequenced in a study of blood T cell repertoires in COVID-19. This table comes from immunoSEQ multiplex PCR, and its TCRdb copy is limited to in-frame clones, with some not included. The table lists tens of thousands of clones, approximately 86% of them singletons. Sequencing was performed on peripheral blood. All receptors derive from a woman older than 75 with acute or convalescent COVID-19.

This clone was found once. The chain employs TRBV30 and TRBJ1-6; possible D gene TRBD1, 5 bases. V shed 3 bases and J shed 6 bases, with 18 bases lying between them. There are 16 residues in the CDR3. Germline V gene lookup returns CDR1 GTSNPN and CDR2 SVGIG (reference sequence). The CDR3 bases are TGTGCCTGGAGCTCCCGCAGGGCCTCAATTAATTCACCCCTCCACTTT. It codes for CAWSSRRASINSPLHF. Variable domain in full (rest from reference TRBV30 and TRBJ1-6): SQTIHQWPATLVQPVGSPLSLECTVEGTSNPNLYWYRQAAGRGLQLLFYSVGIGQISSEVPQNLSASRPQDRQFILSSKKLLLSDSGFYLCAWSSRRASINSPLHFGNGTRLTVT.

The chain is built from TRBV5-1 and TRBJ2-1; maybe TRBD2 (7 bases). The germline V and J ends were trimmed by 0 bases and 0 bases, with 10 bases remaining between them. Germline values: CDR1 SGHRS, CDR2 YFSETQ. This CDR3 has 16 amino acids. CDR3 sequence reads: CASSLEGGVSYNEQFF. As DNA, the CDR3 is TGCGCCAGCAGCTTGGAAGGGGGGGTCTCCTACAATGAGCAGTTCTTC.

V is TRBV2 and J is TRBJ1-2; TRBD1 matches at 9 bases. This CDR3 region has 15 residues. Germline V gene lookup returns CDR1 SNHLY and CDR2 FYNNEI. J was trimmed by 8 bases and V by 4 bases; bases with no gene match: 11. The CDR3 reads CASSGPPGQGEGYTF. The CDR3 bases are TGTGCCAGCAGTGGTCCCCCGGGACAGGGAGAAGGCTACACCTTC. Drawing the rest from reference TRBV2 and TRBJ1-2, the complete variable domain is EPEVTQTPSHQVTQMGQEVILRCVPISNHLYFYWYRQILGQKVEFLVSFYNNEISEKSEIFDDQFSVERPDGSNFTLKIRSTKLEDSAMYFCASSGPPGQGEGYTFGSGTRLTVV.

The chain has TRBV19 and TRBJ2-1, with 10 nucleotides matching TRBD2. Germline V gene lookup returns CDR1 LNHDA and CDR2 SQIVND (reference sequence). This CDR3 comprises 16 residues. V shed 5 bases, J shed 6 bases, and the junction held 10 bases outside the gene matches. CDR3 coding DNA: TGTGCCAGTAGTGGGACCCAGCGGGGGGGATTCAATGAGCAGTTCTTC. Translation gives CASSGTQRGGFNEQFF.

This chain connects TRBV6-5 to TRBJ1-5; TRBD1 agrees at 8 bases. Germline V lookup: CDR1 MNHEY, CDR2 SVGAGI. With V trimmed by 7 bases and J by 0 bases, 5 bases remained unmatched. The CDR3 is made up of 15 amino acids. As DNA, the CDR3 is TGTGCCAGCACGCTACAGGGGGGTAGCAATCAGCCCCAGCATTTT. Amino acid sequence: CASTLQGGSNQPQHF.

Written as DNA, the CDR3 is TGTGCCAGCAGCCAGAGCGGGGGGGAAGAGACCCAGTACTTC. Protein sequence: CASSQSGGEETQYF. The chain couples TRBV3-1 (or the pseudogene TRBV3-2) to TRBJ2-5, with TRBD2 matching 10 bases. J was trimmed by 3 bases and V by 3 bases; bases with no gene match: 1. There are 14 residues in the CDR3. Germline loops: CDR1 LGHDT, CDR2 YNNKEL (reference sequence).

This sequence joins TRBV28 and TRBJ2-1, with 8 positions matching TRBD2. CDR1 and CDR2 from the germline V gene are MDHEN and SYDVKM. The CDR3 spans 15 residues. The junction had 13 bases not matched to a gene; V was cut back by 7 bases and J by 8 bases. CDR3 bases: TGTGCCAGCACCCGGGTACAGCGGGGGTCGTATGAGCAGTTCTTC. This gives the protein CASTRVQRGSYEQFF.

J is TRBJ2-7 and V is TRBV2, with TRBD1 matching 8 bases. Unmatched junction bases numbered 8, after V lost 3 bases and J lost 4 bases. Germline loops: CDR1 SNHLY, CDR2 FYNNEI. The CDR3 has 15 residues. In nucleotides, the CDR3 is TGTGCCAGCAGTGACCGGAGTGGACAGGGTTACGAGCAGTACTTC. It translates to CASSDRSGQGYEQYF.